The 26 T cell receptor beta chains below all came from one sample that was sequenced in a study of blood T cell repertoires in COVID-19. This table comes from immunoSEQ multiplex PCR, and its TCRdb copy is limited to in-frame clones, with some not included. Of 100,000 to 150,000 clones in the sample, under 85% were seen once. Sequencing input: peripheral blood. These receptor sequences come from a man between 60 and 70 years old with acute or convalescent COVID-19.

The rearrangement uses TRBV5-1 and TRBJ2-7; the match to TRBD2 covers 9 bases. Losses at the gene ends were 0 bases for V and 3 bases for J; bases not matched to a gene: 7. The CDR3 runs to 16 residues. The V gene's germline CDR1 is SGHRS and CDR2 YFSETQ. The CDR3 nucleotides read TGCGCCAGCAGCTTGGGGGGACGTAGCGGGAGCTACGAGCAGTACTTC. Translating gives CASSLGGRSGSYEQYF.

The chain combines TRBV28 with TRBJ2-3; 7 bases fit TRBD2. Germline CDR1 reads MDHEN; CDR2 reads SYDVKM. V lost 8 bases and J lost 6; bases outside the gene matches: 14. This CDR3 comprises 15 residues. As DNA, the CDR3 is TGTGCCAGCTTCGGCCTTGGCGGGAGCGGTGATACGCAGTATTTT. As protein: CASFGLGGSGDTQYF. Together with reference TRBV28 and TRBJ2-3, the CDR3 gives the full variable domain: DVKVTQSSRYLVKRTGEKVFLECVQDMDHENMFWYRQDPGLGLRLIYFSYDVKMKEKGDIPEGYSVSREKKERFSLILESASTNQTSMYLCASFGLGGSGDTQYFGPGTRLTVL.

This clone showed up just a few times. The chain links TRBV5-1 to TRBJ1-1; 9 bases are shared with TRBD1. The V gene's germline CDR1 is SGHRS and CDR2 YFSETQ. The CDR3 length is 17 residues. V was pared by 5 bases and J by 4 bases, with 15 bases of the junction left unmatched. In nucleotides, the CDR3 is TGCGCCAGCAGTGGGTACGGGACAGGGAACGGGGGCACTGAAGCTTTCTTT. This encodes CASSGYGTGNGGTEAFF.

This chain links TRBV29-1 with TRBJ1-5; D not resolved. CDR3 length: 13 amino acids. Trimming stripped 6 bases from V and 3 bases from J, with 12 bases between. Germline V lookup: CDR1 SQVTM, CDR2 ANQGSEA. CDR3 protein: CSVRAGHNQPQHF. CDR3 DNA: TGCAGCGTCCGAGCTGGGCACAATCAGCCCCAGCATTTT.

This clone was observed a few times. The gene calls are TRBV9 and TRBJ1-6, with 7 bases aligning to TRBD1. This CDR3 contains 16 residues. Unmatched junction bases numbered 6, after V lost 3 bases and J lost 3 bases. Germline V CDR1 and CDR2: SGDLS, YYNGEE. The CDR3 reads CASSAGTAHYNSPLHF. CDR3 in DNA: TGTGCCAGCAGCGCCGGGACAGCCCACTATAATTCACCCCTCCACTTT.

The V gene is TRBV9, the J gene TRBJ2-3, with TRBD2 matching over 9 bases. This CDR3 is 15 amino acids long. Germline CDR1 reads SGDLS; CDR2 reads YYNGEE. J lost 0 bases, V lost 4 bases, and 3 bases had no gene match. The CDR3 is CASSFGLASTDTQYF. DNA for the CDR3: TGTGCCAGCAGCTTTGGACTAGCGAGCACAGATACGCAGTATTTT.

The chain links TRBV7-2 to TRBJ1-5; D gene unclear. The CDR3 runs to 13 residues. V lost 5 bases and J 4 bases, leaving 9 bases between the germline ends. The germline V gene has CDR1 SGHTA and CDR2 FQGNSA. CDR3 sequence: CASSQTGNQPQHF. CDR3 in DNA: TGTGCCAGCAGCCAGACGGGTAATCAGCCCCAGCATTTT.

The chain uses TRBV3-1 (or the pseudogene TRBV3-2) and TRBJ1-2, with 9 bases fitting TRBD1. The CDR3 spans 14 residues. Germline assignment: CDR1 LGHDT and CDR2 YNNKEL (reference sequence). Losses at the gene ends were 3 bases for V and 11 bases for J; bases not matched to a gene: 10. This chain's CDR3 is CASSQAGTGTRYTF. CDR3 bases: TGTGCCAGCAGCCAGGCTGGGACAGGGACGAGATACACCTTC.

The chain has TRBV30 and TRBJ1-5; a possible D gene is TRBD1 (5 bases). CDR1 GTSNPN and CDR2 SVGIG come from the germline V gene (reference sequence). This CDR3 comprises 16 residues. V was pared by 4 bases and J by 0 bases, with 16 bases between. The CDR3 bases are TGTGCCTGGATGCCCTGGGGGGGGGATAGCAATCAGCCCCAGCATTTT. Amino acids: CAWMPWGGDSNQPQHF.

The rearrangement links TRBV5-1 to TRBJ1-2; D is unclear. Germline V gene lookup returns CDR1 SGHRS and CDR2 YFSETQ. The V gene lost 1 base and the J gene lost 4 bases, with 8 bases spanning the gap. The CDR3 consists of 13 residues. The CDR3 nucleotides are TGCGCCAGCAGCTTGCAGACGGGCTATGGCTACACCTTC. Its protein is CASSLQTGYGYTF.

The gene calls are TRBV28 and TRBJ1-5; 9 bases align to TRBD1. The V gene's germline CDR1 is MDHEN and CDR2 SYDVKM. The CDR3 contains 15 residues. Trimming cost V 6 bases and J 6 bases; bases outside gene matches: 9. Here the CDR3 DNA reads TGTGCCAGCAGACCCCTTGGGACAGGGAGTCAGCCCCAGCATTTT. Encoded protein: CASRPLGTGSQPQHF. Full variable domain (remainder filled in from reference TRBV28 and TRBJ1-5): DVKVTQSSRYLVKRTGEKVFLECVQDMDHENMFWYRQDPGLGLRLIYFSYDVKMKEKGDIPEGYSVSREKKERFSLILESASTNQTSMYLCASRPLGTGSQPQHFGDGTRLSIL.

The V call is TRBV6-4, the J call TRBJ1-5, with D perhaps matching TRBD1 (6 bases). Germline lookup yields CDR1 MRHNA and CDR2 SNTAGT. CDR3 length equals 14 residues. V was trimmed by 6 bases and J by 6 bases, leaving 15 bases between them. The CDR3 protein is CASRPPGEGQPQHF. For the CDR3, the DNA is TGTGCCAGCAGACCTCCAGGGGAGGGTCAGCCCCAGCATTTT.

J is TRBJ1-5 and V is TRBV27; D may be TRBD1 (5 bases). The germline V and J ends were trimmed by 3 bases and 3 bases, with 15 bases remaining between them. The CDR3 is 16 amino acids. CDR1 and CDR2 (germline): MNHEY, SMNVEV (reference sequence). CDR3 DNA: TGTGCCAGCAGTTTCCATGGGACTTCCATCAATCAGCCCCAGCATTTT. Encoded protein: CASSFHGTSINQPQHF.

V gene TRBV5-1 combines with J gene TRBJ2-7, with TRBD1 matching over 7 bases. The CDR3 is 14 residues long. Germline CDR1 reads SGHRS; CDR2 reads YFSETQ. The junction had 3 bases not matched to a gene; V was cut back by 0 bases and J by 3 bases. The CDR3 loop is CASSLEGTVYEQYF. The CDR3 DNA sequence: TGCGCCAGCAGCTTGGAAGGGACAGTCTACGAGCAGTACTTC.

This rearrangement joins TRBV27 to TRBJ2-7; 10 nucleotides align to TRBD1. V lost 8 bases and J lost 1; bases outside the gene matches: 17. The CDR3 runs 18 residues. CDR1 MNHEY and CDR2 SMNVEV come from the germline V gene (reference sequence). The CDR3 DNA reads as TGTGCCAGCGCCTGGGGGGACAGGGGACCGCCGGGTTCCTACGAGCAGTACTTC. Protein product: CASAWGDRGPPGSYEQYF.

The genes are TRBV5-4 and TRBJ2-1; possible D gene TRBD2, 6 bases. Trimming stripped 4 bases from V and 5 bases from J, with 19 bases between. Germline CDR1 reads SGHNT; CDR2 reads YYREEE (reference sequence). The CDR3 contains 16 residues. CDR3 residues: CASSGGGLAVHNEQFF. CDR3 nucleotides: TGTGCCAGCAGCGGCGGAGGGCTAGCAGTTCACAATGAGCAGTTCTTC.

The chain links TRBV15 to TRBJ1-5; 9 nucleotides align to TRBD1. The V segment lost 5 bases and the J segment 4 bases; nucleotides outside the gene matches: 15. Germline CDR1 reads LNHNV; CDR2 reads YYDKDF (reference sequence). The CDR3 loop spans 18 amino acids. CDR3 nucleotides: TGTGCCACCAGCGGGGACCGCGGGACAGGGTCTCCGAATCAGCCCCAGCATTTT. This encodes CATSGDRGTGSPNQPQHF.

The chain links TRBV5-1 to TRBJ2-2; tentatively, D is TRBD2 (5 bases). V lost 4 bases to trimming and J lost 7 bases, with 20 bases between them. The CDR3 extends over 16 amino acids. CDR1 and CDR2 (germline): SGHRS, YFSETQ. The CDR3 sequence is CASSPGSRAGNGELFF. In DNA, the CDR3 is TGCGCCAGCAGCCCTGGAAGTCGGGCGGGTAACGGGGAGCTGTTTTTT.

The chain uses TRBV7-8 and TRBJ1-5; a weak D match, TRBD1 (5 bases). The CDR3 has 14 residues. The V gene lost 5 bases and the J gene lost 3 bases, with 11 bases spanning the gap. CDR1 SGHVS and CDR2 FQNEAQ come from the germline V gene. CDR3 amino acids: CASSADSYNQPQHF. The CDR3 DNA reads TGTGCCAGCAGCGCCGACAGCTACAATCAGCCCCAGCATTTT. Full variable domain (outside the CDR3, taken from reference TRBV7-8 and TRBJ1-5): GAGVSQSPRYKVAKRGQDVALRCDPISGHVSLFWYQQALGQGPEFLTYFQNEAQLDKSGLPSDRFFAERPEGSVSTLKIQRTQQEDSAVYLCASSADSYNQPQHFGDGTRLSIL.

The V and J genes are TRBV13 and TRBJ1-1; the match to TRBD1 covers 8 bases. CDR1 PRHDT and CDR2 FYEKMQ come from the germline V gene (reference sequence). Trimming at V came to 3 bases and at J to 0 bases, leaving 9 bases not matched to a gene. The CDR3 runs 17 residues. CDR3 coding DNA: TGTGCCAGCAGCTTTCAGGGGGCTTATTCCATGAACACTGAAGCTTTCTTT. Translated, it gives CASSFQGAYSMNTEAFF.

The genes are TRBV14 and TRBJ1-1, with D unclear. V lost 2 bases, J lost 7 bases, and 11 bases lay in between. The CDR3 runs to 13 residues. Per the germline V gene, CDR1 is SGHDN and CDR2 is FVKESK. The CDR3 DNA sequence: TGTGCCAGCAGCCAACAGACACGTAATGAAGCTTTCTTT. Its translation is CASSQQTRNEAFF.

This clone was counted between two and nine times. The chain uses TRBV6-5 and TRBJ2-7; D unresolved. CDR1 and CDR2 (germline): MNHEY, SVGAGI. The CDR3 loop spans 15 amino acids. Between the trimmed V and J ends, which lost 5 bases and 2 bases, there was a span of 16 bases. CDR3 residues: CASSPYRSPTYEQYF. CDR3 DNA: TGTGCCAGCAGTCCTTACCGGAGCCCGACCTACGAGCAGTACTTC.

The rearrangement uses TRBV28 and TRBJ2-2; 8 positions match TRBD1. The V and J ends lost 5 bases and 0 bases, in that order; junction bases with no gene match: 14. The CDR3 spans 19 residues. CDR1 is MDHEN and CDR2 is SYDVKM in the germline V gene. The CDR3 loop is CASSPRQGTRGTNTGELFF. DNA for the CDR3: TGTGCCAGCAGTCCGCGACAGGGGACAAGGGGAACGAACACCGGGGAGCTGTTTTTT.

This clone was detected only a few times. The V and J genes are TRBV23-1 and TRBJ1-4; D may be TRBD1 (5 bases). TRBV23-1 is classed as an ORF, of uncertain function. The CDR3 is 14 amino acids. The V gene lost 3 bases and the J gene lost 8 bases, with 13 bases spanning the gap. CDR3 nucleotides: TGCGCCAGCAGTCAGAACAGGATTCGAGAAAAACTGTTTTTT. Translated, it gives CASSQNRIREKLFF.

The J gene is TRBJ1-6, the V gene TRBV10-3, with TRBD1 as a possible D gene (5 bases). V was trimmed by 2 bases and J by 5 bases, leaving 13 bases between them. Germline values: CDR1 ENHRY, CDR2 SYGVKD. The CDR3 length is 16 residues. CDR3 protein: CAISEGRGGHNSPLHF. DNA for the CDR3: TGTGCCATCAGTGAGGGGAGGGGAGGACATAATTCACCCCTCCACTTT.

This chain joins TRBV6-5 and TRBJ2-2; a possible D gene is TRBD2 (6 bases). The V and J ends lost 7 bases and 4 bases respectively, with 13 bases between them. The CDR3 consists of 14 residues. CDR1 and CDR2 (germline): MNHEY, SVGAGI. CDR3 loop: CASTENGGTGELFF. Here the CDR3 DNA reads TGTGCCAGCACGGAGAACGGGGGCACCGGGGAGCTGTTTTTT.